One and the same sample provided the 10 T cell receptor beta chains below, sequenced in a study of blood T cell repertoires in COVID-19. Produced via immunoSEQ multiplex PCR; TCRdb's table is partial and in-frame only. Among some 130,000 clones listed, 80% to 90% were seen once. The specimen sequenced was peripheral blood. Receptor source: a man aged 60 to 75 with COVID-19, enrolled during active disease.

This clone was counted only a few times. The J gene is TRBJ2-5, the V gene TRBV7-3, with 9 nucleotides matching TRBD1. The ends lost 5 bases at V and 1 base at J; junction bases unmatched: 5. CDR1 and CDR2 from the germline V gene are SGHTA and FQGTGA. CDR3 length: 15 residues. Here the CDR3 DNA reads TGTGCCAGCAGCGAAACAGGGGGCCCCCAAGAGACCCAGTACTTC. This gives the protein CASSETGGPQETQYF.

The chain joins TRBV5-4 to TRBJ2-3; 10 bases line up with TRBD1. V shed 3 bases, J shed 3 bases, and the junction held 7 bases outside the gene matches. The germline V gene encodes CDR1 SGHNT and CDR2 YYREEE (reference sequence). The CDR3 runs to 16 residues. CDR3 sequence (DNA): TGTGCCAGCAGCTCGGCCCGGGACAGGGGTACAGATACGCAGTATTTT. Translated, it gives CASSSARDRGTDTQYF. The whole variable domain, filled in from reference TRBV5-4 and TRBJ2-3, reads ETGVTQSPTHLIKTRGQQVTLRCSSQSGHNTVSWYQQALGQGPQFIFQYYREEENGRGNFPPRFSGLQFPNYSSELNVNALELDDSALYLCASSSARDRGTDTQYFGPGTRLTVL.

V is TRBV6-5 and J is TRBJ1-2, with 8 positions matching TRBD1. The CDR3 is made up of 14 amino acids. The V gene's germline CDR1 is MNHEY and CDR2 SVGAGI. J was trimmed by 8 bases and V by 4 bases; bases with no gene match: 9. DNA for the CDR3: TGTGCCAGCAGTTCAACAGGGGGGAGAGAGGGCTACACCTTC. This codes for CASSSTGGREGYTF.

The CDR3, as DNA: TGTGCCACCAGCAGAGTGGGGTTCTTAACAGGACACGAAGGGCCCTACAATGAGCAGTTCTTC. Protein product: CATSRVGFLTGHEGPYNEQFF. The V call is TRBV15, the J call TRBJ2-1, with a possible D match to TRBD1 (5 bases). V lost 1 base to trimming and J lost 2 bases, with 27 bases between them. CDR1 is LNHNV, CDR2 YYDKDF, per germline (reference sequence). This CDR3 has 21 residues.

The CDR3 protein is CASSLRGYEQYF. The CDR3 coding sequence is TGTGCCAGCAGTTTGAGAGGCTACGAGCAGTACTTC. The V and J genes are TRBV28 and TRBJ2-7, with D uncertain. This CDR3 contains 12 residues. Trimming stripped 3 bases from V and 3 bases from J, with 6 bases between. Germline V CDR1 and CDR2: MDHEN, SYDVKM.

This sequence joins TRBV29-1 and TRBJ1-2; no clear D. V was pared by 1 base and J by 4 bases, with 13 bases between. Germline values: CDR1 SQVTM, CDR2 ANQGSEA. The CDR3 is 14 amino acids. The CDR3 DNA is TGCAGCGTTGAAGGGGCAGGCTTAGGCTATGGCTACACCTTC. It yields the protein CSVEGAGLGYGYTF.

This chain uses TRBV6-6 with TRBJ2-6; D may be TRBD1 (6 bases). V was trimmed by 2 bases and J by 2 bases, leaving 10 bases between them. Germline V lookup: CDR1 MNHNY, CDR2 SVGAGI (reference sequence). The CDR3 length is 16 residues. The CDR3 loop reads CASSYPPGAGANVLTF. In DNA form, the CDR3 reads TGTGCCAGCAGTTACCCACCAGGGGCTGGGGCCAACGTCCTGACTTTC.

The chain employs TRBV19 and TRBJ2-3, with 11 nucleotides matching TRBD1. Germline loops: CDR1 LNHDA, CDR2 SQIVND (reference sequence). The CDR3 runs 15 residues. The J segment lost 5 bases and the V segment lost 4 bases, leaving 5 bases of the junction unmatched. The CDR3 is CASSTGTGGGDTQYF. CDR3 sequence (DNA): TGTGCCAGTAGTACCGGGACAGGGGGGGGAGATACGCAGTATTTT.

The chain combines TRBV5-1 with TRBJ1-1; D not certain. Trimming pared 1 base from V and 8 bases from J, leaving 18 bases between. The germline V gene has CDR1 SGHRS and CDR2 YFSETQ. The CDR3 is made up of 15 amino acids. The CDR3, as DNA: TGCGCCAGCAGCTTGCAAGGGAGTAGGTTGGGGGAAGCTTTCTTT. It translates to CASSLQGSRLGEAFF.

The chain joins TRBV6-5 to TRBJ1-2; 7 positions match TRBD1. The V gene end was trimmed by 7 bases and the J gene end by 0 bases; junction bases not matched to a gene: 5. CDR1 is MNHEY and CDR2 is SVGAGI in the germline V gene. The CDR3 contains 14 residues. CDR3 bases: TGTGCCAGCAAGGAGGGACAGTCTAACTATGGCTACACCTTC. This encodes CASKEGQSNYGYTF.